This T cell receptor (beta chain) was captured by sequencing in a study of T cell responses to AZD1222 COVID-19 vaccine. Study-wide results and limits: The donor group comprised mostly white British people and more females; the analysis possibly underestimated clonal diversity. Breadth and depth of Spike-specific TCRs rose after two AZD1222 doses. Regions 160-218 and 743-854 held dominance among vaccine-associated CD4 TCRs, which spanned spike.

On this clone: No antigen is known for it.

TCRdb's copy holds only in-frame clones and misses some; the assay was immunoSEQ multiplex PCR. The data hold approximately 130,000 clones, with about 86% observed a single time. CDR1 and CDR2 (germline): LGHDT, YNNKEL (reference sequence). The V gene lost 10 bases and the J gene lost 4 bases, with 16 bases spanning the gap. This CDR3 spans 13 amino acids. The sequence came from an adult who received the AZD1222 COVID-19 vaccine. This chain uses TRBV3-1 (or the pseudogene TRBV3-2) with TRBJ2-5; a possible D gene is TRBD2 (6 bases). Source: peripheral blood, taken 28 days after the second AZD1222 dose. Here the CDR3 reads CAIQGTSRETQYF. For the CDR3, the DNA is TGTGCCATTCAGGGAACTAGCAGAGAGACCCAGTACTTC.